One and the same sample provided the 8 T cell receptor beta chains below, sequenced in a study of cytomegalovirus exposure and HLA in healthy donors. In the PCR, 60 Vbeta and 13 Jbeta primers were used. Method: immunoSEQ multiplex PCR; TCRdb's copy keeps in-frame clones and lacks some. The sample's table shows about 200,000 clones. Input material: PBMCs. The receptors here all came from a boy aged 5-17 years in good health and CMV-seronegative.

The V gene is TRBV19, the J gene TRBJ1-5; the match to TRBD1 covers 7 bases. CDR1 and CDR2 from the germline V gene are LNHDA and SQIVND (reference sequence). The CDR3 runs to 15 residues. J was trimmed by 3 bases and V by 3 bases; bases with no gene match: 5. The CDR3 sequence: CASSIWGQINQPQHF. The DNA of the CDR3 is TGTGCCAGTAGTATCTGGGGACAGATCAATCAGCCCCAGCATTTT.

Concerning this clone: One end of the junction varies from germline; a read error may be responsible. V usage is TRBV7-9 and J usage is TRBJ2-7, with D possibly matching TRBD1 (7 bases). Germline CDR1 SEHNR, CDR2 FQNEAQ (reference sequence). This CDR3 region has 15 residues. This CDR3 is CACSAGRDRTYEQYF. The CDR3 nucleotides are TGTGCCTGCAGCGCTGGGCGGGACAGAACCTACGAGCAGTACTTC.

The chain combines TRBV30 with TRBJ2-1, with D possibly matching TRBD2 (7 bases). This CDR3 has 16 residues. V was pared by 3 bases and J by 2 bases, with 17 bases between. Germline V gives CDR1 GTSNPN, CDR2 SVGIG (reference sequence). CDR3 sequence: CAWSGYGGGPYNEQFF. CDR3 nucleotide sequence: TGTGCCTGGAGCGGATATGGCGGGGGCCCCTACAATGAGCAGTTCTTC.

The V call is TRBV6-4, the J call TRBJ1-1; no firm D call. CDR3 length: 14 residues. Between the trimmed V and J ends, which lost 2 bases and 1 base, there was a span of 8 bases. Per the germline V gene, CDR1 is MRHNA and CDR2 is SNTAGT. CDR3 sequence (DNA): TGTGCCAGCAGTGACACGGGGAGGAACACTGAAGCTTTCTTT. Translated: CASSDTGRNTEAFF.

The rearrangement uses TRBV7-9 and TRBJ1-2; TRBD1 is a possible D gene (5 bases). The CDR3 totals 15 residues. V was clipped by 6 bases and J by 5 bases, with 19 bases between them. The V gene's germline CDR1 is SEHNR and CDR2 FQNEAQ (reference sequence). CDR3 DNA: TGTGCCAGCAGTCCTTGGGACTTCCTGGATTATGGCTACACCTTC. Its protein is CASSPWDFLDYGYTF.

The V gene is TRBV18, the J gene TRBJ1-4; 8 nucleotides agree with TRBD1. The CDR3 is 15 amino acids. Trimming took 1 base from V and 3 from J; bases not matched to a gene: 1. The germline gives CDR1 KGHSH, CDR2 LQKENI. The CDR3 DNA follows: TGTGCCAGCTCACCACAGGGACAGGCTAATGAAAAACTGTTTTTT. As protein: CASSPQGQANEKLFF.

V and J are TRBV7-3 and TRBJ1-2, with TRBD1 matching over 10 bases. V was pared by 5 bases and J by 8 bases, with 8 bases of the junction left unmatched. The CDR3 totals 14 residues. Germline V CDR1 and CDR2: SGHTA, FQGTGA. The CDR3 bases are TGTGCCAGCAGCCCCTCGGGGACAGGGGCGGGCTACACCTTC. Translated, it gives CASSPSGTGAGYTF.

The chain recombines TRBV6-6 with TRBJ2-5; D is ambiguous. The CDR3 is made up of 11 amino acids. Germline V lookup: CDR1 MNHNY, CDR2 SVGAGI (reference sequence). Trimming removed 8 bases from V and 5 bases from J, with 9 bases in between. The CDR3: CASSQRETQYF. The CDR3, as DNA: TGTGCCAGCTCCCAGAGGGAGACCCAGTACTTC.